This passage covers 5 T cell receptor beta chains from one sample sequenced in a study of T cell changes during pregnancy in multiple sclerosis. Clones were sequenced by immunoSEQ multiplex PCR, and TCRdb holds only the in-frame ones, with some missing. The data show 100,000 to 140,000 clones, around 90% seen once. The sample was peripheral blood, taken in the third trimester of pregnancy. These receptors were obtained from a female donor in good health, enrolled as a control in a pregnancy study.

The rearrangement links TRBV9 to TRBJ1-2; 8 nucleotides match TRBD1. Trimming cost V 3 bases and J 0 bases; bases outside gene matches: 7. CDR1 and CDR2 from the germline V gene are SGDLS and YYNGEE. CDR3 length: 16 amino acids. The CDR3 nucleotides are TGTGCCAGCAGCGGAGGGACAGGATCTACTAACTATGGCTACACCTTC. Amino acids: CASSGGTGSTNYGYTF.

This sequence joins TRBV5-1 and TRBJ1-2, with 9 bases matching TRBD1. This CDR3 is 16 amino acids long. Trimming cost V 2 bases and J 6 bases; bases outside gene matches: 11. Germline CDR1 and CDR2: SGHRS and YFSETQ. The CDR3 loop reads CASSLMVGQGLDGYTF. CDR3 sequence (DNA): TGCGCCAGCAGCTTAATGGTGGGACAGGGTTTAGATGGCTACACCTTC.

The V gene is TRBV29-1, the J gene TRBJ1-1; D gene uncertain. Trimming removed 6 bases at V and 5 bases at J, with 28 bases between. The CDR3 totals 17 residues. Germline V gene lookup returns CDR1 SQVTM and CDR2 ANQGSEA. The CDR3 region is CSVRIFDGRFGGTEAFF. Written as DNA, the CDR3 is TGCAGCGTCAGGATTTTTGATGGGCGCTTTGGTGGAACTGAAGCTTTCTTT. Using reference TRBV29-1 and TRBJ1-1 for the parts outside the CDR3, the full variable domain is SAVISQKPSRDICQRGTSLTIQCQVDSQVTMMFWYRQQPGQSLTLIATANQGSEATYESGFVIDKFPISRPNLTFSTLTVSNMSPEDSSIYLCSVRIFDGRFGGTEAFFGQGTRLTVV.

The rearrangement links TRBV5-1 to TRBJ2-7, with a weak D call TRBD1 (5 bases). Germline lookup yields CDR1 SGHRS and CDR2 YFSETQ. The CDR3 extends over 13 amino acids. V dropped 5 bases and J dropped 2 bases, with 11 bases sitting between them. This CDR3 is CASREGVPYEQYF. In nucleotides, the CDR3 is TGCGCCAGCAGGGAAGGGGTACCCTACGAGCAGTACTTC.

The rearrangement links TRBV13 to TRBJ2-3; D is unclear. This CDR3 comprises 13 residues. Germline CDR1 PRHDT, CDR2 FYEKMQ (reference sequence). V dropped 1 base and J dropped 7 bases, with 9 bases sitting between them. The CDR3 bases are TGTGCCAGCAGCTTAGATCGGAGAAATACGCAGTATTTT. Translating it yields CASSLDRRNTQYF.